These T cell receptor beta chains were read from a single sample in a study of blood T cell repertoires in COVID-19. Sequencing used immunoSEQ multiplex PCR; TCRdb keeps in-frame clones, though not all of them. The sample lists 200,000 to 300,000 clones, 86% occurring once. Material: peripheral blood. The receptors here all came from a man aged 25-45 years with active or convalescent COVID-19. The conserved cysteine and the conserved F or W are not part of the CDR3 here. Fields, in order: CDR3 length, V gene, CDR3 protein.

CDR3 length: 9; V gene: TRBV5-4; CDR3 protein: ASSLNTEAF
CDR3 length: 12; V gene: TRBV6-6; CDR3 protein: ASSGSGGQETQY
CDR3 length: 12; V gene: TRBV2; CDR3 protein: ASSSGTGNTEAF
CDR3 length: 12; V gene: TRBV6-5; CDR3 protein: ASTSTGANTEAF
CDR3 length: 12; V gene: TRBV9; CDR3 protein: ASRPGGLSDTQY
CDR3 length: 11; V gene: TRBV19; CDR3 protein: ASKVGANSPLH
CDR3 length: 13; V gene: TRBV5-1; CDR3 protein: ASSRTGISSYEQY
CDR3 length: 10; V gene: TRBV4-2; CDR3 protein: ASSQDRREAF
CDR3 length: 12; V gene: TRBV19; CDR3 protein: ASKKTGSNSPLH
CDR3 length: 13; V gene: TRBV5-1; CDR3 protein: ASSTSDSSNSPLH
CDR3 length: 15; V gene: TRBV19; CDR3 protein: ASSIRRGTALTGELF
CDR3 length: 13; V gene: TRBV30; CDR3 protein: AWSPGYSGANVLT
CDR3 length: 13; V gene: TRBV5-4; CDR3 protein: ASSPRQVENYGYT
CDR3 length: 11; V gene: TRBV19; CDR3 protein: ASSIGQGAGYT
CDR3 length: 11; V gene: TRBV30; CDR3 protein: ACRTGANYGYT
CDR3 length: 13; V gene: TRBV5-1; CDR3 protein: ASSLTGQAYEKLF
CDR3 length: 14; V gene: TRBV6-5; CDR3 protein: ASSYHETGRNTEAF
CDR3 length: 17; V gene: TRBV9; CDR3 protein: ASSVATGWRSYGNYGYT
CDR3 length: 11; V gene: TRBV4-2; CDR3 protein: ASSPDRVNGYT
CDR3 length: 14; V gene: TRBV6-1; CDR3 protein: ASSEFASTSTDTQY
CDR3 length: 13; V gene: TRBV7-8; CDR3 protein: ASSRLAGGADTQY
CDR3 length: 11; V gene: TRBV27; CDR3 protein: ASSLFGENEAF
CDR3 length: 10; V gene: TRBV6-2/TRBV6-3; CDR3 protein: ASSWSTLEAF
CDR3 length: 11; V gene: TRBV7-9; CDR3 protein: ASSLRGRYGYT
CDR3 length: 15; V gene: TRBV11-2; CDR3 protein: ASSSTSGGTSSYEQY
CDR3 length: 14; V gene: TRBV5-6; CDR3 protein: ASSLGGGSSYNEQF
CDR3 length: 11; V gene: TRBV12-3/TRBV12-4; CDR3 protein: ASSLRVPNEQF
CDR3 length: 15; V gene: TRBV19; CDR3 protein: ASSQDQVGGSYNEQF
CDR3 length: 13; V gene: TRBV5-1; CDR3 protein: ASRLTQVRTGELF
CDR3 length: 14; V gene: TRBV5-8; CDR3 protein: ASELGGAGDIVAAF
CDR3 length: 12; V gene: TRBV19; CDR3 protein: ASRTSPSSYEQY
CDR3 length: 11; V gene: TRBV7-6; CDR3 protein: ASSLNRNSPLH
CDR3 length: 12; V gene: TRBV6-5; CDR3 protein: ASGGGLVSNEQF
CDR3 length: 12; V gene: TRBV7-9; CDR3 protein: AGDSGQGIGEQY
CDR3 length: 12; V gene: TRBV6-5; CDR3 protein: ASSVSRGRQPQH
CDR3 length: 13; V gene: TRBV25-1; CDR3 protein: ATRGVGHISYEQY
CDR3 length: 15; V gene: TRBV29-1; CDR3 protein: SVEGPGTGSRGDGYT
CDR3 length: 11; V gene: TRBV7-8; CDR3 protein: ASRPTQNTEAF
CDR3 length: 11; V gene: TRBV7-2; CDR3 protein: ASSSSAGNTIY
CDR3 length: 14; V gene: TRBV27; CDR3 protein: ASTTRSSGGRKEQF
CDR3 length: 13; V gene: TRBV6-1; CDR3 protein: ASSEGSGIIEKLF
CDR3 length: 13; V gene: TRBV19; CDR3 protein: ASQDRGAGKETQY
CDR3 length: 10; V gene: TRBV10-3; CDR3 protein: AISVSGYKLF
CDR3 length: 11; V gene: TRBV12-3/TRBV12-4; CDR3 protein: ASSDRDTIEAF
CDR3 length: 13; V gene: TRBV7-8; CDR3 protein: ASSPVQGYGETQY
CDR3 length: 13; V gene: TRBV18; CDR3 protein: ASSPQFGTDTEAF
CDR3 length: 13; V gene: TRBV7-9; CDR3 protein: ASSPMLAGSYEQY
CDR3 length: 12; V gene: TRBV9; CDR3 protein: ASSVLQGSTEAF
CDR3 length: 13; V gene: TRBV5-8; CDR3 protein: ASSQDGQIQETQY
CDR3 length: 11; V gene: TRBV7-9; CDR3 protein: ASSFDSLSGQY
CDR3 length: 15; V gene: TRBV11-2; CDR3 protein: ASSPPIRQGASQPQH
CDR3 length: 12; V gene: TRBV7-2; CDR3 protein: ASSLVRGGYGYT
CDR3 length: 17; V gene: TRBV23-1; CDR3 protein: ASSHPGWWGGNLEDGYT